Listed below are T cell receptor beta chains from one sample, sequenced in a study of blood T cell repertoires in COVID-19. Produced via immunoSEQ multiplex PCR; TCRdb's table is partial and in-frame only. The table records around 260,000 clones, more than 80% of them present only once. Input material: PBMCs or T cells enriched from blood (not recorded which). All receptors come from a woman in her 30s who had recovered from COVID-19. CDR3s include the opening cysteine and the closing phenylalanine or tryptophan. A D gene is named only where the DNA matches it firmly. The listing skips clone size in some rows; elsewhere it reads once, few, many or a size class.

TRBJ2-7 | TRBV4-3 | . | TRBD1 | TGCGCCAGCAGCCAAGTCGGGCCAGGGGGAACCTACGAGCAGTACTTC | CASSQVGPGGTYEQYF
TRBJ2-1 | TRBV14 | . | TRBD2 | TGTGCCAGCAGCCAAGATGAGGGTAGCGGGGGTCCCGGGTTCTTC | CASSQDEGSGGPGFF
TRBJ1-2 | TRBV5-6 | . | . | TGTGCCAGCAGCTCTGGAGGGAACTATGGCTACACCTTC | CASSSGGNYGYTF
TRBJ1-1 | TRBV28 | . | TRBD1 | TGTGCCAGCAGTAAACACAGGGGGAACACTGAAGCTTTCTTT | CASSKHRGNTEAFF
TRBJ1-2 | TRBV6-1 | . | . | TGTGCCAGCAGTGAAGCCTATCTCTATGGCTACACCTTC | CASSEAYLYGYTF
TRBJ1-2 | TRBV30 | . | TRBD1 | TGTGCCTGGAGTAGGCAGGGGGTCTACACCTTC | CAWSRQGVYTF
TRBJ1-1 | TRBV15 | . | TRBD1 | TGTGCCACCAGCAGGAGACAGGGGGCGGGCACTGAAGCTTTCTTT | CATSRRQGAGTEAFF
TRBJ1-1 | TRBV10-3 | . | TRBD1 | TGTGCCATCAGTGAGTCGGCGAAAGGGGGCCGGACTGAAGCTTTCTTT | CAISESAKGGRTEAFF
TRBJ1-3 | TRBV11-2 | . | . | TGTGCCAGCAGCAGCAGGGTCGTTGGAAACACCATATATTTT | CASSSRVVGNTIYF
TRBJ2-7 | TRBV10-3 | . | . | TGTGCCATCAGTGATCTAGTACCCTACGAGCAGTACTTC | CAISDLVPYEQYF
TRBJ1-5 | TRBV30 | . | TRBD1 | TGTGCCTTTACTACCGGGACAGGGTACCAGCCCCAGCATTTT | CAFTTGTGYQPQHF
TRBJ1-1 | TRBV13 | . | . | TGTGCCAGCAGCTTTGCGGGCGGGGAGGACACTGAAGCTTTCTTT | CASSFAGGEDTEAFF
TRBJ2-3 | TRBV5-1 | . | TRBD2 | TGCGCCAGCAGCCGAACATTGCTAGCGGACACAGATACGCAGTATTTT | CASSRTLLADTDTQYF
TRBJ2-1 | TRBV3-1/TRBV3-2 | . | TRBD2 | TGTGCCAGCAGCCAAGCGGATAGGCTAGCGGGAGGGCCGGCCCGTAGCTTCTTC | CASSQADRLAGGPARSFF
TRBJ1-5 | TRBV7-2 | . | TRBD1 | TGTGCCAGCAGCTTGAACCCGACAGGGGGCCGCAATCAGCCCCAGCATTTT | CASSLNPTGGRNQPQHF
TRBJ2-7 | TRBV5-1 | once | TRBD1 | TGCGCCAGCGGGCCACCGGACAGGGACAAGCAGTACTTC | CASGPPDRDKQYF
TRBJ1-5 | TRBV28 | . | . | TGTGCCAGCAGTTTATCATTGGCAGGGAATCAGCCCCAGCATTTT | CASSLSLAGNQPQHF
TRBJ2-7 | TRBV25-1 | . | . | TGTGCCAGCAGTGAGGAGGTGGGTTTAACCTACGAGCAGTACTTC | CASSEEVGLTYEQYF
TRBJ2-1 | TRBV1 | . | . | TGCACCAGCAGCCAAGATCGAGTAGTTAGCGGGAGCAGGAGCTCCTACAATGAGCAGTTCTTC | CTSSQDRVVSGSRSSYNEQFF
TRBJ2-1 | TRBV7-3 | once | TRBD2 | TGTGCCAGCAGCCGACTAGCGGGAGGGTACAATGAGCAGTTCTTC | CASSRLAGGYNEQFF
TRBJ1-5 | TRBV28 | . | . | TGTGCCAGCAGTTTATCCACAGGGATGGGAAATCAGCCCCAGCATTTT | CASSLSTGMGNQPQHF
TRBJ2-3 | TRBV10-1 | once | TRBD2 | TGCGCCAGCAGTGAGTCGAAGCGGGAGGGCCGTCAACCCAGCACAGATACGCAGTATTTT | CASSESKREGRQPSTDTQYF
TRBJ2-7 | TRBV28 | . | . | TGTGCCAGCAGTCCCGGGGACAACCCTGGGGAGCAGTACTTC | CASSPGDNPGEQYF
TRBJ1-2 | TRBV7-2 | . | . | TGTGCCAGCAGCTCCCCGGTCGACAGAAACTATGGCTACACCTTC | CASSSPVDRNYGYTF
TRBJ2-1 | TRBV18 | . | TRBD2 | TGTGCCAGCTCATCCGCCGGGACTAGCGGGAGGAATGAGCAGTTCTTC | CASSSAGTSGRNEQFF
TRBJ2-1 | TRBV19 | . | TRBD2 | TGTGCCAGTAGGAGGCTAGCGGCCTACAATGAGCAGTTCTTC | CASRRLAAYNEQFF
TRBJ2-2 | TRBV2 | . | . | TGTGCCAGCAGTGAATCCAGGGCCAACACCGGGGAGCTGTTTTTT | CASSESRANTGELFF
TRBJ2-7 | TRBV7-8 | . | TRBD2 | TGTGCCAGCAGCCGTGTAAGCGGGAGCTACGAGCAGTACTTC | CASSRVSGSYEQYF
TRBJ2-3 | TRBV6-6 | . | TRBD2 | TGTGCCAGCAGCCCCGGGGGAGCGGGAGGTGTGGGCCATAGCACAGATACGCAGTATTTT | CASSPGGAGGVGHSTDTQYF
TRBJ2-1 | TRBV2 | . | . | TGTGCCAGCAGTGAGGTAGCGAGTTCCTACAATGAGCAGTTCTTC | CASSEVASSYNEQFF
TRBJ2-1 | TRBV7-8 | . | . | TGTGCCAGCAGCTTAGTGGGGGGGACACTGGCCCACAATGAGCAGTTCTTC | CASSLVGGTLAHNEQFF
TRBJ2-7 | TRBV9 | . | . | TGTGCCAGCAGCGTCTCCTCCGACAGATACGAGCAGTACTTC | CASSVSSDRYEQYF
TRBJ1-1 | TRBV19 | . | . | TGTGCCAGTAATCAGGGCCCGGCCGACACTGAAGCTTTCTTT | CASNQGPADTEAFF
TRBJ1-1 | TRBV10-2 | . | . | TGCGCCAGCAGTTCCGGAGCGGGAGGGGTGATGAACACTGAAGCTTTCTTT | CASSSGAGGVMNTEAFF
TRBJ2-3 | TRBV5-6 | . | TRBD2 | TGTGCCAGCAGCACAATTCGACTAGCGGGTAGCACAGATACGCAGTATTTT | CASSTIRLAGSTDTQYF
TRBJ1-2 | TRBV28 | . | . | TGTGCCAGCAGTTTATTTGGGGCTTATGGCTACACCTTC | CASSLFGAYGYTF
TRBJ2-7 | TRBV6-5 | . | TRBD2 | TGTGCCAGCAGTTACTCGGCTAGCGGATCCTCCTACGAGCAGTACTTC | CASSYSASGSSYEQYF
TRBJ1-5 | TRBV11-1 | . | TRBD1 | TGTGCCAGCAGCGCACAGGGGGATCAGCCCCAGCATTTT | CASSAQGDQPQHF
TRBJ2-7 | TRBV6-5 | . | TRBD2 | TGTGCCAGCCAGCGGGAGAAAGGGGAGCAGTACTTC | CASQREKGEQYF
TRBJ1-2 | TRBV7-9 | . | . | TGTGCCAGCGAGAACAACTATGGCTACACCTTC | CASENNYGYTF
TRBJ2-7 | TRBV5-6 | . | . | TGTGCCAGCAGCCCAGGGTTCTTCTACGAGCAGTACTTC | CASSPGFFYEQYF
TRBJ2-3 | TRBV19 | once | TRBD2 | TGTGCCAGTAATGGAGGACTAGCGAGCACAGATACGCAGTATTTT | CASNGGLASTDTQYF
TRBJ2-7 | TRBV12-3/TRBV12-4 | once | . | TGTGCCAGCAGTTTTGGGACTTTCTACGAGCAGTACTTC | CASSFGTFYEQYF